This T cell receptor beta chain was retrieved from a study of regulatory T cells. Study outcomes and limitations: Hydrophobic residues at CDR3 positions 6 and 7 were enriched in conventional CD4+ T cells of CD3G-deficient patients. Regulatory T cells showed the strongest V-J pair restriction and V/J gene skewing among patient repertoires.

A couple of CD3G-deficient patients had more severe autoimmunity; all had some. At testing, patients were 2 to 39 years old, with reduced naive and increased memory T-cell proportions. Sorting split CD4+ cells into CD25-high CD127-low Tregs and CD25-low CD127-high conventional T cells. Germline CDR1 and CDR2: MNHNY and SVGAGI (reference sequence). V lost 7 bases and J lost 1, with 11 bases in between. This CDR3 contains 15 residues. Notes on this clone: Its antigen remains unknown.

The PCR used 52 TRBV and 13 TRBJ primers. TCRdb's table, derived via immunoSEQ multiplex PCR, lists solely in-frame clones and lacks some. The data hold some 20,000 clones, with 70% to 90% observed a single time. This chain links TRBV6-6 with TRBJ2-6, with D tentatively TRBD1 (6 bases). The sequence derives from a child between 5 and 17 years old with CD3G deficiency. Input material: conventional CD4+ T cells sorted from blood. The DNA for the CDR3 is TGTGCCAGCAACGACAGGTCTTCTGGGGCCAACGTCCTGACTTTC. It yields the protein CASNDRSSGANVLTF.